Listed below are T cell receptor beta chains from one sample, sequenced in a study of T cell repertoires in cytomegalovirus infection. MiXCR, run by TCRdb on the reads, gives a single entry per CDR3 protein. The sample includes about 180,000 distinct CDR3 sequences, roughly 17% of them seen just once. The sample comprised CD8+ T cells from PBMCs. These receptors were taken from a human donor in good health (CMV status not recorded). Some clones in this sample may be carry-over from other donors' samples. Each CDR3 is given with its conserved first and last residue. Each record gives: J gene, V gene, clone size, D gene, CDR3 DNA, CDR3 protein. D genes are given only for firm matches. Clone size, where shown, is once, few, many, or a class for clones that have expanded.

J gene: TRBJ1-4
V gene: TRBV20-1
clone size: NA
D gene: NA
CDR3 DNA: TGCAGTGCTCGCGAGTGGGGGGACGAAAAACTGTTTTTT
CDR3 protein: CSAREWGDEKLFF

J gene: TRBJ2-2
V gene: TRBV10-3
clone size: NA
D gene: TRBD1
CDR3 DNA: TGTGCCATCAGTGACACAGGGGCACTCCGGGGCACCGGGGAGCTGTTTTTT
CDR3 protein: CAISDTGALRGTGELFF

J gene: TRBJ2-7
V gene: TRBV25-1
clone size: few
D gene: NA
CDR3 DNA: TGTGCCAGCAGGGGCTACAGGGGAGGCTCCTACGAGCAGTACTTC
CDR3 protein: CASRGYRGGSYEQYF

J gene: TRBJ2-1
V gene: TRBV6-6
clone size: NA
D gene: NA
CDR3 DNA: TGTGCCAGCAGTCGCTTGACAGGAGACTACAATGAGCAGTTCTTC
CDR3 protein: CASSRLTGDYNEQFF

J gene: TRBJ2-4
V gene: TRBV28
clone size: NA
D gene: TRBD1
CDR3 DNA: TGTGCCAGCAGTACGGGACAGTTTACCCTAGCCAAAAACATTCAGTACTTC
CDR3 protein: CASSTGQFTLAKNIQYF

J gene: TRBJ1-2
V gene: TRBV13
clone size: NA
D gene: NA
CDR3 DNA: TGTGCCAGCAGCCCCCGGCCTGTCGATTGGGGCTACACCTTC
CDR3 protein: CASSPRPVDWGYTF

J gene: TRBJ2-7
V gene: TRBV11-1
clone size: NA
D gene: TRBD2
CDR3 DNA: TGTGCCAGCAGCTCTTCCGGGGGGGCAACCTACGAGCAGTACTTC
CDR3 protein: CASSSSGGATYEQYF

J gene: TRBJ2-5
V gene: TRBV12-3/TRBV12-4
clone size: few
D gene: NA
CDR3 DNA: TGTGCCAGCAGTTTTAGGACCCGGTTGGACCTAGTGGAGACCCAGTACTTC
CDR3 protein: CASSFRTRLDLVETQYF

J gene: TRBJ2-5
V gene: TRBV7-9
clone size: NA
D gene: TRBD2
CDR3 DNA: TGTGCCAGCAGCACCGGGACTAGCGGCCAAGAGACCCAGTACTTC
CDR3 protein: CASSTGTSGQETQYF

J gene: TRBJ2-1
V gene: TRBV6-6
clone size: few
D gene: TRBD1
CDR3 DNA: TGTGCCAGCGACCCGGTAGGGGGCTTAAGCTCCTACAATGAGCAGTTCTTC
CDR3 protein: CASDPVGGLSSYNEQFF

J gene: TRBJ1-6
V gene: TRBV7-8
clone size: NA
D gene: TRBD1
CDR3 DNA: TGTGCCAGCAGCTCCACCGACAGGGGCGCCTATAATTCACCCCTCCACTTT
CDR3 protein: CASSSTDRGAYNSPLHF

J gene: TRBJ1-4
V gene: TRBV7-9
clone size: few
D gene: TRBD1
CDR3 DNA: TGTGCCAGCAGCCTGGACAGGGAAAAACTGTTTTTT
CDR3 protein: CASSLDREKLFF

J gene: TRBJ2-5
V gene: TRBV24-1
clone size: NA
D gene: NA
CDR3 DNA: TGTGCCACCAGTGATCGGGGGCAAGAGACCCAGTACTTC
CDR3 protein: CATSDRGQETQYF

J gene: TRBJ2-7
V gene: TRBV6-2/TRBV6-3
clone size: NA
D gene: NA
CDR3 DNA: TGTGCCAGCAGCCTATCCGTGACAGACCCTACCTACGAGCAGTACTTC
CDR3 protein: CASSLSVTDPTYEQYF

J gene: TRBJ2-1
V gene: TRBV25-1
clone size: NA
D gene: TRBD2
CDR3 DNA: TGTGCCAGCAGTGATCCTGGACTAGCGGAGTACAATGAGCAGTTCTTC
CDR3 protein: CASSDPGLAEYNEQFF

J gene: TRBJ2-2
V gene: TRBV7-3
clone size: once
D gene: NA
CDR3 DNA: TGTGCCAGCCGAGGGGGACGGGCCCACACCGGGGAGCTGTTTTTT
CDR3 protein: CASRGGRAHTGELFF

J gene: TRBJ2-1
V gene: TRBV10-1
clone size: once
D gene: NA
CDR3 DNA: TGCGCCAGCAGTGACCCGCCGGGATCGAGTTCCTACAATGAGCAGTTCTTC
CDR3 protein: CASSDPPGSSSYNEQFF

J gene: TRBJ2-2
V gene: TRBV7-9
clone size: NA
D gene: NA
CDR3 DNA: TGTGCCAGCACCCCCGTTCTCCAAGCCACCGGGGAGCTGTTTTTT
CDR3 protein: CASTPVLQATGELFF

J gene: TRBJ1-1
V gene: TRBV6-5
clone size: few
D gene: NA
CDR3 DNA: TGTGCCAGCAGTTGGGGAGGACGGTTCACTGAAGCTTTCTTT
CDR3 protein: CASSWGGRFTEAFF

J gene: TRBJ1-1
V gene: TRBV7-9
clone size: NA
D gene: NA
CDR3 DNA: TGTGCCAGCAGGGAAGAGGGGAGGGGCACTGAAGCTTTCTTT
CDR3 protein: CASREEGRGTEAFF

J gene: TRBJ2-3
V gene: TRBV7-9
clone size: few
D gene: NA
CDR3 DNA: TGTGCCAGCAGCGAAGGGCGATACGCGACGCGGGATTCTAGCACAGATACGCAGTATTTT
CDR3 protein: CASSEGRYATRDSSTDTQYF

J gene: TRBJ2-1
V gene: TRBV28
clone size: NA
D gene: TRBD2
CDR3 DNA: TGTGCCAGCAGTTTAAGGCGGGGGACCTACAATGAGCAGTTCTTC
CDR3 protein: CASSLRRGTYNEQFF

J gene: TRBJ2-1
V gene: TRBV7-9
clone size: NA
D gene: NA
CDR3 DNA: TGTGCCAGCAGCTTAGGAGGGATCTTGGTCAATGAGCAGTTCTTC
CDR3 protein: CASSLGGILVNEQFF

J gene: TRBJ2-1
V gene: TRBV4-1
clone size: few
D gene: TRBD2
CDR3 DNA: TGCGCCAGCAGCCAAGATTGGACTAGCGGGGGCCTCCCCTACAATGAGCAGTTCTTC
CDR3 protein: CASSQDWTSGGLPYNEQFF

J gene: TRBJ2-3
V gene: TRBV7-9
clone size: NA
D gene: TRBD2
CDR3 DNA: TGTGCCAGCAGCTTAATTTCTAGCGGACCTAGCACAGATACGCAGTATTTT
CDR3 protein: CASSLISSGPSTDTQYF

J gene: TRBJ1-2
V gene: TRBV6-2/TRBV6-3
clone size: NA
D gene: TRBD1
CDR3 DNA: TGTGCCAGCAGTTACAGGACAGGGCTCAACTATGGCTACACCTTC
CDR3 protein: CASSYRTGLNYGYTF

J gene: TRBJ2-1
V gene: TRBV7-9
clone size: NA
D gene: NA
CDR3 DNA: TGTGCCAGCAGACATAACAATGAGCAGTTCTTC
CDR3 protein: CASRHNNEQFF

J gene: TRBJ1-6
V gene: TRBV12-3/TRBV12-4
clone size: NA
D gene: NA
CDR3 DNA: TGTGCCAGCAGATTAGCGGGGAGCCCCCTCCACTTT
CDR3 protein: CASRLAGSPLHF

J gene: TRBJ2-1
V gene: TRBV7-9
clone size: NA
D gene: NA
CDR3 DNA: TGTGCCAGCAGCCCCTGGGACGGGAGCTCCTACAATGAGCAGTTCTTC
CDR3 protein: CASSPWDGSSYNEQFF

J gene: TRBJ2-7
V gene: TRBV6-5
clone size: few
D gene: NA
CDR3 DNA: TGTGCCAGCAGTTACGAACTGATGGACGAGCAGTACTTC
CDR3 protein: CASSYELMDEQYF

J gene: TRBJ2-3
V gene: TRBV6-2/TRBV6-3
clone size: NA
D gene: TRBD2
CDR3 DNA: TGTGCCAGCAGTCTTCTAGCGGGGGGCGGCACAGATACGCAGTATTTT
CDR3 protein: CASSLLAGGGTDTQYF

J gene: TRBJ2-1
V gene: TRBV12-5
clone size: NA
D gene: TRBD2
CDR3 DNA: TGTGCTAGTGGCCTGGGGGGGTACAATGAGCAGTTCTTC
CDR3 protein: CASGLGGYNEQFF

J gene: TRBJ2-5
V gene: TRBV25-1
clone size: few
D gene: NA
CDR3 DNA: TGTGCCAGCAGTGATGACAGGTCTCTAGAGACCCAGTACTTC
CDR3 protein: CASSDDRSLETQYF

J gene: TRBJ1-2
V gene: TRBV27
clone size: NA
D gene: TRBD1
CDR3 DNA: TGTGCCAGCAGTTTCGGCAGGGGGAGAGGCCACACCTTC
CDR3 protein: CASSFGRGRGHTF

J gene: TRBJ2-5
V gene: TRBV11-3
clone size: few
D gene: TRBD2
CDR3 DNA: TGTGCCAGCAGCTTCTCGGGGGGGGCTCGGGGAGAGACCCAGTACTTC
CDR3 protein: CASSFSGGARGETQYF

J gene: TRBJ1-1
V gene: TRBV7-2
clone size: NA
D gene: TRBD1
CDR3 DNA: TGTGCCAGCAGCCAAGGGACAGGGTGGATGAACACTGAAGCTTTCTTT
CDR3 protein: CASSQGTGWMNTEAFF

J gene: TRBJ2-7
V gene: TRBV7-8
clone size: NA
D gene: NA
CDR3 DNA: TGTGCCAGCAGCTTAGAAAGAGACTACGAGCAGTACTTC
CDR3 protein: CASSLERDYEQYF

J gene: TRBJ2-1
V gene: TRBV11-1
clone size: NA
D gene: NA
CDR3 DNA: TGTGCCAGCAGCGACGAACAGAATGAGCAGTTCTTC
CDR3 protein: CASSDEQNEQFF

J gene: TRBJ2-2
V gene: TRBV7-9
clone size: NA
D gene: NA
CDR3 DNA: TGTGCCAGCAGTGCTTGGAAATCGGGGAGCACCGGGGAGCTGTTTTTT
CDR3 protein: CASSAWKSGSTGELFF